This record concerns one TCR beta chain sequence. The data are from a study of blood T cell repertoires in COVID-19. The table came from immunoSEQ multiplex PCR; TCRdb's copy has only in-frame clones and leaves some out. Of about 45,000 clones listed, 83% are singletons. The V and J ends lost 3 bases and 0 bases respectively, with 10 bases between them. The germline CDR1 and CDR2 sequences are SGHKS and YYEKEE (reference sequence). The CDR3 runs to 14 residues. This receptor was obtained from a woman of 80 years or more with acute or convalescent COVID-19. The sequenced sample consisted of peripheral blood. The rearrangement links TRBV5-5 to TRBJ2-7; D is perhaps TRBD1 (5 bases). For the CDR3, the DNA is TGTGCCAGCAGCTCCCAGGGCCTCTCCTACGAGCAGTACTTC. Translating gives CASSSQGLSYEQYF.